This TCR beta chain was found in a study of CD8 T cells in Susac syndrome. Controls matched for age and sex were healthy donors. With 3 bases clipped from V and 5 bases from J, the junction kept 6 bases outside the gene matches. In germline, CDR1 is SNHLY, CDR2 FYNNEI. CDR3 size: 15 residues. Reverse transcription of about 0.5 to 1 ug RNA used random hexamers. MiXCR was run by TCRdb on the immunoSEQ multiplex PCR reads, yielding one entry per CDR3 protein. The repertoire holds about 110,000 distinct CDR3 sequences, with less than 97% as singletons. Sequencing used CD4+ T cells from PBMCs. V and J are TRBV2 and TRBJ2-7, with 11 bases identical to TRBD1. The sequence came from a human donor in good health. CDR3 residues: CASSEADRGQNEQYF. The DNA of the CDR3 is TGTGCCAGCAGTGAGGCGGACAGGGGGCAAAACGAGCAGTACTTC.